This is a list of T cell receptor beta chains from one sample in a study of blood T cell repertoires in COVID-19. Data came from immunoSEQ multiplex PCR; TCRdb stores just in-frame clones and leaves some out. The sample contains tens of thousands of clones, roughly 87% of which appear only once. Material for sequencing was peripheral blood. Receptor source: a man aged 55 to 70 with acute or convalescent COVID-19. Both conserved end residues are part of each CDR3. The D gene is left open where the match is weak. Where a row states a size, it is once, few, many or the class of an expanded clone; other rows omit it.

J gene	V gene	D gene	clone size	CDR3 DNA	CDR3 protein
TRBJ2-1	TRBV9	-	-	TGTGCCAGCAGCGTAGCCCCCGGCGGACAGAGCTCCTACAATGAGCAGTTCTTC	CASSVAPGGQSSYNEQFF
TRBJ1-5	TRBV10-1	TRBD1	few	TGCGCCAGCAGTGAGCAGGGGGATGGGAATCAGCCCCAGCATTTT	CASSEQGDGNQPQHF
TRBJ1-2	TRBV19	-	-	TGTGCCAGTTGCTCGGGGTCGGGAGGCTATGGCTACACCTTC	CASCSGSGGYGYTF
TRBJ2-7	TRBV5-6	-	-	TGTGCCAGCAGGCTACAGGGACCCCCGGGTGAGCAGTACTTC	CASRLQGPPGEQYF
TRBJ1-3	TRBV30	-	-	TGTGCCTGGAGTGTACACCTTTTGGGGGCACAGGGAAACACCATATATTTT	CAWSVHLLGAQGNTIYF
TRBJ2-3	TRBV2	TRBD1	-	TGTGCCAGCAGCCGGACCGGGACAGGGAGCACAGATACGCAGTATTTT	CASSRTGTGSTDTQYF
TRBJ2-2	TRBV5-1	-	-	TGCGCCAGCAGCTTGGCCAGCACCGGGGAGCTGTTTTTT	CASSLASTGELFF
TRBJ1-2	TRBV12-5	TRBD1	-	TGTGCTAGCGGGACAGAGAGACTTTATGGCTACACCTTC	CASGTERLYGYTF
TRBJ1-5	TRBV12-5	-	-	TGTGCTAGCGGGGTTGGACGGGACAATCAGCCCCAGCATTTT	CASGVGRDNQPQHF
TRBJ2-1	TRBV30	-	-	TGTGCCTGGAATCTAGGACAGTCCTACAATGAGCAGTTCTTC	CAWNLGQSYNEQFF
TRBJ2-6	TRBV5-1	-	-	TGCGCCAGCAGCCCGGACATGGCTTACTCTGGGGCCAACGTCCTGACTTTC	CASSPDMAYSGANVLTF
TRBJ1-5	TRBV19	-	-	TGTGCCAGTAGTATTTTAGGAGGGAATAATCAGCCCCAGCATTTT	CASSILGGNNQPQHF
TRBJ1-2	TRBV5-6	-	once	TGTGCCAGCAGCTTGGGGGCTGGCTACACCTTC	CASSLGAGYTF
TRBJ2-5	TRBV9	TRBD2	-	TGTGCCAGCAGAGCACTAGCGGGACGCCAAGAGACCCAGTACTTC	CASRALAGRQETQYF
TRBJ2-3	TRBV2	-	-	TGTGCCAGCGCGATGGAGAACTCGATTACAGATACGCAGTATTTT	CASAMENSITDTQYF
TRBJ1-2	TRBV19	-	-	TGTGCCAGTACTCCCGGGGGTTACTATGGCTACACCTTC	CASTPGGYYGYTF
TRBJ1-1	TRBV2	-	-	TGTGCCAGCGGTGACAGGCCTGAAGCTTTCTTT	CASGDRPEAFF
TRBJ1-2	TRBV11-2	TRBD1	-	TGTGCCAGCAGCTCCCGAGGACAGGGGAGCCCATATGGCTACACCTTC	CASSSRGQGSPYGYTF
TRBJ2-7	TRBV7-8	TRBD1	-	TGTGCCAGCAGTTTAGGGGACAGGGTCTACGAGCAGTACTTC	CASSLGDRVYEQYF
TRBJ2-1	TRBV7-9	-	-	TGTGCCAGCAGCTTAGAGGGGGACAATGAGCAGTTCTTC	CASSLEGDNEQFF
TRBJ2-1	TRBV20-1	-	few	TGCCCCGGCCGGGGGAATGAGCAGTTCTTC	CPGRGNEQFF
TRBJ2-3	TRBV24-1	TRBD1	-	TGTGCCACCAGTGACCCTACAGGGGGCGCGGGGACAGATACGCAGTATTTT	CATSDPTGGAGTDTQYF
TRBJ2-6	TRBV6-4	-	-	TGTGCCAGCAGTGACAGGGGGTTATCTGGGGCCAACGTCCTGACTTTC	CASSDRGLSGANVLTF
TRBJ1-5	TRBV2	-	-	TGTGCCAGCAGTGACCCCCGGGCCGGGGGGCCGCCCCAGCATTTT	CASSDPRAGGPPQHF
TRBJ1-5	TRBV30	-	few	TGTGCCTGGTCCGAAGGGGGCAATCAGCCCCAGCATTTT	CAWSEGGNQPQHF
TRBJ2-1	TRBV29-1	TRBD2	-	TGCAGCTTTACACCGGGACAGGGTTTACTAGCGGGGGGCAATGAGCAGTTCTTC	CSFTPGQGLLAGGNEQFF
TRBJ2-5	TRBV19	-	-	TGTGCCAGTAGTATCCCCAGCGGAGGAGGAGAGACCCAGTACTTC	CASSIPSGGGETQYF
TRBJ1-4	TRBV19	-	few	TGTGCCAGTAGAAGGCAGGGATACGAGGAAAAACTGTTTTTT	CASRRQGYEEKLFF
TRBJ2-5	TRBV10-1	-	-	TGCGCCAGCAGTGACAGGGTGGAAGAGACCCAGTACTTC	CASSDRVEETQYF
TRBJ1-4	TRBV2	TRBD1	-	TGTGCCAGCAAGGACAGGGGATTTGGGATTGAAAAACTGTTTTTT	CASKDRGFGIEKLFF
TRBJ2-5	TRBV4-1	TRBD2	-	TGCGCCAGCAGCGGTAGAGGTGGCGGGGGGGCGGAAGAGACCCAGTACTTC	CASSGRGGGGAEETQYF
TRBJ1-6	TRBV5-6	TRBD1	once	TGTGCCAGCAGCTTTTTGGGACAGCGATCCCCGGGGTCACCCCTCCACTTT	CASSFLGQRSPGSPLHF
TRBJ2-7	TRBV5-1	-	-	TGCGCCAGCAGCTTGATGGGGGGACCGTACGAGCAGTACTTC	CASSLMGGPYEQYF
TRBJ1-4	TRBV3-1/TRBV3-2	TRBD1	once	TGTGCCAGCAGCCAAGATGGCGTCAGGGGGGAAAAACTGTTTTTT	CASSQDGVRGEKLFF
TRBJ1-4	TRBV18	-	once	TGTGCCAGCTCACAAACGGGACTTAATGAAAAACTGTTTTTT	CASSQTGLNEKLFF
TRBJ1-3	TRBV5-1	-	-	TGCGCCAGCAGCCCTGACGGGTTGGCCCCAGACTCTGGAAACACCATATATTTT	CASSPDGLAPDSGNTIYF
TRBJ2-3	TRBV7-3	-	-	TGTGCCAGCAGCAACCGACAAGGCACAGATACGCAGTATTTT	CASSNRQGTDTQYF
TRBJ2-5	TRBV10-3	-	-	TGTGCCATCAGTAAGGGGAAAGAGACCCAGTACTTC	CAISKGKETQYF
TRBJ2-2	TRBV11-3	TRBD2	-	TGTGCCAGCAGCTTAGCTTTTAGCGGGGTAGCCGGGGAGCTGTTTTTT	CASSLAFSGVAGELFF
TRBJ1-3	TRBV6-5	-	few	TGTGCCAGCAGAAGAGGGAACACCATATATTTT	CASRRGNTIYF
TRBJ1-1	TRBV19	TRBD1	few	TGTGCCAGTAGTCCCGGACAGGGTTGGTCGGACACTGAAGCTTTCTTT	CASSPGQGWSDTEAFF
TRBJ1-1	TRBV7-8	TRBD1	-	TGTGCCAGCAGGATTAGCAGGGGACAGGGGAACACTGAAGCTTTCTTT	CASRISRGQGNTEAFF
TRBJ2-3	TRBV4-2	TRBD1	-	TGTGCCAGCAGCCAAGAACTGGGACAGGGAAGCACAGATACGCAGTATTTT	CASSQELGQGSTDTQYF
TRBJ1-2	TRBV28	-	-	TGTGCCAGCACCTCGGAGGGGAACTATGGCTACACCTTC	CASTSEGNYGYTF
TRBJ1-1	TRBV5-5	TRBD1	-	TGTGCCAGCAGCTACGGACAGGGGGCAGGCACTGAAGCTTTCTTT	CASSYGQGAGTEAFF
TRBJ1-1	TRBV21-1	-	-	TGTGCCAGCACCCCCCACATGTCCACGGGGACTGAAGCTTTCTTT	CASTPHMSTGTEAFF
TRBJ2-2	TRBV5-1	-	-	TGCGCCAGCAGCTGGAGGGGACAAGCGGGGACCGGGGAGCTGTTTTTT	CASSWRGQAGTGELFF
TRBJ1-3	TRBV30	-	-	TGTGCCTGGAGTGACAGAAACACCATATATTTT	CAWSDRNTIYF
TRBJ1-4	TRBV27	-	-	TGTGCCAGCAGACAGGCAGTTAATGAAAAACTGTTTTTT	CASRQAVNEKLFF
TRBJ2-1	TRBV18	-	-	TGTGCCAGCTCACCGCTGACAGCCGGCAATGAGCAGTTCTTC	CASSPLTAGNEQFF
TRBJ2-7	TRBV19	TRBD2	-	TGTGCCAGTAGTATAGAGGGAGGGGCGCTACGCGCAGAAGAGCAGTACTTC	CASSIEGGALRAEEQYF
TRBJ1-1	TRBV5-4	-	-	TGTGCCAGCAGCTTAACAGATAACACTGAAGCTTTCTTT	CASSLTDNTEAFF
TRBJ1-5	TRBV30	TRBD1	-	TGTGCCTGGAGTGCAAAGTCGGACAGGAGGGGATTATTATCGGGCAATCAGCCCCAGCATTTT	CAWSAKSDRRGLLSGNQPQHF
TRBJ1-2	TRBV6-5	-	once	TGTGCCAGCAGTCTCGGGATGGCAGGATATGGCTACACCTTC	CASSLGMAGYGYTF
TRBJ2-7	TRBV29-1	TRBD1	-	TGCAGCGTTTCGACAGGGTCAACCTCCTACGAGCAGTACTTC	CSVSTGSTSYEQYF
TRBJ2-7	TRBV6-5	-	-	TGTGCCACAACGGCCCAGGCTCTTGGTGAGCAGTACTTC	CATTAQALGEQYF
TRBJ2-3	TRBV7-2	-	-	TGTGCCAGCAGCTTAGTCGGGGTTACAGATACGCAGTATTTT	CASSLVGVTDTQYF
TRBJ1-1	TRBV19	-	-	TGTGCCAGTAGGGAACAGGGTAGGACTGAAGCTTTCTTT	CASREQGRTEAFF
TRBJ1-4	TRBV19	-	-	TGTGCCAGTAGTATTGAGAGGGCTGATGAAAAACTGTTTTTT	CASSIERADEKLFF
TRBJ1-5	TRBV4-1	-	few	TGCGCCAGCAGCCAAGGAGGGAATCAGCCCCAGCATTTT	CASSQGGNQPQHF